This T cell receptor beta chain emerged from a study of neurological immune-mediated disorders. The CDR3 contains 14 residues. The V end lost 6 bases, the J end lost 2 bases, and 12 bases lay between the germline ends. From germline, CDR1 is MNHEY and CDR2 SVGEGT. The cDNA came from 5'RACE with 10-nucleotide random UMIs. TCRdb re-called the 5' RACE reads through MiXCR, storing one row per CDR3 protein. This table has roughly 21,000 distinct CDR3 sequences, over 12% appearing once. This clonotype was detected ten times or more. The sequence was collected from a female donor with HTLV-1-associated myelopathy (HAM/TSP). V gene TRBV6-2 or TRBV6-3 combines with J gene TRBJ2-3; no reliable D call. Source material: PBMCs. The CDR3 protein is CASSQNIITDTQYF. The CDR3 DNA reads TGTGCCAGCAGCCAAAACATCATCACAGATACGCAGTATTTT.